These 17 T cell receptor beta chains share one sample of origin, sequenced in a study of cytomegalovirus exposure and HLA in healthy donors. Amplification used 60 Vbeta primers and 13 Jbeta primers. Libraries were prepared by immunoSEQ multiplex PCR; TCRdb keeps only in-frame clonotypes and omits some of them. The sample has around 180,000 clones; about four fifths are singletons. Sequencing was performed on PBMCs. The receptor source for this set is a woman aged 50 to 60 in good health and CMV-seronegative.

The chain combines TRBV25-1 with TRBJ2-1, with 9 positions matching TRBD1. The V segment lost 4 bases and the J segment 15 bases; nucleotides outside the gene matches: 10. Germline CDR1 and CDR2: MGHDK and SYGVNS. This CDR3 has 13 amino acids. The CDR3 sequence is CASSGEQGAHAFF. CDR3 sequence (DNA): TGTGCCAGCAGTGGAGAACAGGGGGCGCACGCGTTCTTC.

This clone was seen more than once but under ten times. The V and J genes are TRBV9 and TRBJ2-5, with TRBD2 matching over 7 bases. The CDR3 sequence is 16 residues long. CDR1 is SGDLS and CDR2 is YYNGEE in the germline V gene. V dropped 0 bases and J dropped 5; count of bases not matched to a gene: 10. The CDR3 region is CASSVGLAARGETQYF. The DNA of the CDR3 is TGTGCCAGCAGCGTAGGTCTAGCGGCCCGAGGGGAGACCCAGTACTTC.

V is TRBV30 and J is TRBJ2-5, with D possibly TRBD2 on 5 matching bases. Germline CDR1 GTSNPN, CDR2 SVGIG (reference sequence). The V gene lost 5 bases and the J gene lost 2 bases, with 9 bases spanning the gap. CDR3 length: 12 amino acids. CDR3 sequence (DNA): TGTGCCTGGGGGAGATATCAAGAGACCCAGTACTTC. Protein: CAWGRYQETQYF.

The rearrangement joins TRBV19 to TRBJ1-5; 9 nucleotides match TRBD1. Trimming removed 6 bases from V and 2 bases from J; junction bases left unmatched: 5. The CDR3 consists of 15 residues. Germline values: CDR1 LNHDA, CDR2 SQIVND (reference sequence). CDR3 in DNA: TGTGCCAGTAGGAGGACAGGGGCGGGCAATCAGCCCCAGCATTTT. This encodes CASRRTGAGNQPQHF.

The rearrangement uses TRBV18 and TRBJ2-3; perhaps TRBD2 as D (6 bases). V lost 3 bases to trimming and J lost 1 base, with 17 bases between them. Germline CDR1 and CDR2: KGHSH and LQKENI. This CDR3 has 17 amino acids. This CDR3 reads CASSPLGPPGGTDTQYF. CDR3 nucleotides: TGTGCCAGCTCACCGCTCGGGCCCCCGGGGGGCACAGATACGCAGTATTTT.

The rearrangement uses TRBV7-9 and TRBJ2-1, with TRBD1 identical over 8 bases. CDR3 length equals 15 residues. The trim removed 5 bases at V and 5 bases at J, leaving 8 bases unmatched. Germline CDR1 reads SEHNR; CDR2 reads FQNEAQ (reference sequence). CDR3 residues: CASSPGTGYHNEQFF. Written as DNA, the CDR3 is TGTGCCAGCAGCCCTGGGACAGGTTACCACAATGAGCAGTTCTTC.

This chain links TRBV19 with TRBJ1-1, with TRBD1 matching over 9 bases. Germline lookup yields CDR1 LNHDA and CDR2 SQIVND (reference sequence). Trimming at V came to 3 bases and at J to 1 base, leaving 15 bases not matched to a gene. The CDR3 has 19 amino acids. The CDR3 DNA reads TGTGCCAGTAGTATCCCCCCCGTGACAGGGGGGTGGAGGAACACTGAAGCTTTCTTT. The encoded protein is CASSIPPVTGGWRNTEAFF.

The V and J genes are TRBV10-3 and TRBJ2-2, with D tentatively TRBD2 (5 bases). Trimming stripped 4 bases from V and 4 bases from J, with 7 bases between. This CDR3 region has 13 residues. The germline gives CDR1 ENHRY, CDR2 SYGVKD. This chain's CDR3 is CAISGGITGELFF. CDR3 nucleotides: TGTGCCATCAGTGGAGGGATCACCGGGGAGCTGTTTTTT.

The V gene is TRBV10-3, the J gene TRBJ1-2; maybe TRBD1 (5 bases). The CDR3 covers 13 residues. Germline CDR1 ENHRY, CDR2 SYGVKD. V was trimmed by 3 bases and J by 8 bases, leaving 13 bases between them. This CDR3 reads CAISDPFKGGYTF. CDR3 bases: TGTGCCATCAGTGATCCGTTTAAGGGGGGCTACACCTTC.

The chain carries TRBV5-1 and TRBJ1-2; 8 bases align to TRBD1. V dropped 4 bases and J dropped 2; count of bases not matched to a gene: 7. There are 15 residues in the CDR3. CDR1 SGHRS and CDR2 YFSETQ come from the germline V gene. The CDR3 region has the DNA TGCGCCAGCAGCCCAGGGACAGGACTAAACTATGGCTACACCTTC. This sequence encodes CASSPGTGLNYGYTF. The variable domain in full, completed from reference TRBV5-1 and TRBJ1-2, reads KAGVTQTPRYLIKTRGQQVTLSCSPISGHRSVSWYQQTPGQGLQFLFEYFSETQRNKGNFPGRFSGRQFSNSRSEMNVSTLELGDSALYLCASSPGTGLNYGYTFGSGTRLTVV.

The chain carries TRBV9 and TRBJ2-3, with 8 bases that match TRBD2. Germline trimming cut 6 bases from V and 4 bases from J; bases unmatched to any gene: 10. CDR1 and CDR2 from the germline V gene are SGDLS and YYNGEE. The CDR3 is 15 amino acids. CDR3 bases: TGTGCCAGCACCTACGGACTAGCTCAGGCAGATACGCAGTATTTT. It specifies CASTYGLAQADTQYF.

J is TRBJ1-4 and V is TRBV2; D remains unclear. The CDR3 length is 15 residues. Germline CDR1 is SNHLY and CDR2 is FYNNEI. Trimming removed 1 base at V and 6 bases at J, with 12 bases between. The DNA of the CDR3 is TGTGCCAGCAGTGAAGTAGGGAGTCTCTATGAAAAACTGTTTTTT. Translating it yields CASSEVGSLYEKLFF.

The genes are TRBV19 and TRBJ2-7; TRBD1 agrees at 7 bases. Germline V gene lookup returns CDR1 LNHDA and CDR2 SQIVND (reference sequence). V shed 10 bases and J 2 bases; nucleotides not matched to a gene: 8. This CDR3 is 13 amino acids long. Written as DNA, the CDR3 is TGTGCCACCACAGGGGTAGGAACCTACGAGCAGTACTTC. It specifies CATTGVGTYEQYF.

This clone turned up a few times. The V call is TRBV19, the J call TRBJ1-4, with D possibly matching TRBD1 (6 bases). This CDR3 has 16 residues. The germline CDR1 and CDR2 sequences are LNHDA and SQIVND (reference sequence). Trimming stripped 5 bases from V and 2 bases from J, with 15 bases between. This CDR3 reads CASSGNNRATNEKLFF. In nucleotides, the CDR3 is TGTGCCAGTAGTGGAAACAACAGGGCCACTAATGAAAAACTGTTTTTT. Full variable domain (outside the CDR3, taken from reference TRBV19 and TRBJ1-4): DGGITQSPKYLFRKEGQNVTLSCEQNLNHDAMYWYRQDPGQGLRLIYYSQIVNDFQKGDIAEGYSVSREKKESFPLTVTSAQKNPTAFYLCASSGNNRATNEKLFFGSGTQLSVL.

The CDR3 bases are TGTGCCAGCAGTTTGGGACAGTTCACAGATACGCAGTATTTT. This codes for CASSLGQFTDTQYF. The rearrangement uses TRBV28 and TRBJ2-3; 7 nucleotides agree with TRBD1. The germline V gene has CDR1 MDHEN and CDR2 SYDVKM. J gave up 2 bases and V 3 bases, and 2 bases lay outside the gene matches. This CDR3 is 14 amino acids long.

The chain combines TRBV9 with TRBJ1-4; 8 bases are a match to TRBD1. The germline CDR1 and CDR2 sequences are SGDLS and YYNGEE. J gave up 8 bases and V 4 bases, and 7 bases lay outside the gene matches. This CDR3 has 14 amino acids. In nucleotides, the CDR3 is TGTGCCAGCAGCATCGGACAGGGTAGGGAAAAACTGTTTTTT. This translates into CASSIGQGREKLFF.

The chain couples TRBV27 to TRBJ2-3; weak D call: TRBD2 (6 bases). Germline loops: CDR1 MNHEY, CDR2 SMNVEV (reference sequence). The CDR3 totals 15 residues. V was pared by 6 bases and J by 2 bases, with 15 bases between. The CDR3 loop is CASSYRDFVTDTQYF. For the CDR3, the DNA is TGTGCCAGCAGCTATCGGGACTTCGTCACAGATACGCAGTATTTT.